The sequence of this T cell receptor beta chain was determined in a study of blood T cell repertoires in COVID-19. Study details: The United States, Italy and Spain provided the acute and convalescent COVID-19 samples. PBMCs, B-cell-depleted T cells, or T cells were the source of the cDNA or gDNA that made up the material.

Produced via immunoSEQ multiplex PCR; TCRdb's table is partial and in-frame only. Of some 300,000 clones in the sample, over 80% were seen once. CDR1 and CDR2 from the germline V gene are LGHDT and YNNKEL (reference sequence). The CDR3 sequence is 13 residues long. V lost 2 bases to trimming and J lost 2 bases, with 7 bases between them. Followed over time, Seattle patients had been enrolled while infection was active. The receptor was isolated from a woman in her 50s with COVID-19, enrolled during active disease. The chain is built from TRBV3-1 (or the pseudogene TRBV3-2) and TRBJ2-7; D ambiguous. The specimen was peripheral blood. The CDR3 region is CASSQYSPYEQYF. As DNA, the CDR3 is TGTGCCAGCAGCCAATACAGTCCCTACGAGCAGTACTTC.